A single sample gave rise to the 30 T cell receptor beta chains below, sequenced in a study of CD8+ T cells in alopecia areata. Extracted from the samples, RNA was reverse transcribed into cDNA to serve as the sequencing template. Clones were read by immunoSEQ multiplex PCR, and TCRdb kept only the in-frame ones, dropping some. The sample lists approximately 200,000 clones; 50% to 60% were seen once. Treatment specified: oral pan-JAK inhibitor, 5-10 mg twice daily. The specimen comprised CD4+ T cells sorted from blood, sampled at week 4, from a patient treated with tofacitinib. These receptors were taken from a human donor with alopecia areata.

This clone was counted between two and nine times. This chain joins TRBV9 and TRBJ1-2; D gene ambiguous. In germline, CDR1 is SGDLS, CDR2 YYNGEE. Deletions cut 0 bases from V and 2 bases from J, with 8 bases between. There are 14 residues in the CDR3. For the CDR3, the DNA is TGTGCCAGCAGCGTAGATCAGATCAACTATGGCTACACCTTC. Protein: CASSVDQINYGYTF.

The chain links TRBV5-1 to TRBJ2-1; 9 positions agree with TRBD1. Germline CDR1 SGHRS, CDR2 YFSETQ. The CDR3 spans 16 residues. J lost 5 bases, V lost 0 bases, and 6 bases had no gene match. The CDR3 DNA reads TGCGCCAGCAGCTTGGCATTGGGGACAGGGAACAATGAGCAGTTCTTC. This codes for CASSLALGTGNNEQFF.

Remarks on this clone: This sample includes further DNA sequences coding for the same CDR3. The chain combines TRBV5-1 with TRBJ2-5, with D possibly matching TRBD1 (5 bases). CDR1 is SGHRS, CDR2 YFSETQ, per germline. The V end was cut by 1 base, the J end by 5 bases, with 12 bases between. The CDR3 is 14 residues long. The DNA of the CDR3 is TGCGCCAGCAGCTTGAAGGGGCATGAGGAGACCCAGTACTTC. This sequence encodes CASSLKGHEETQYF.

This clone turned up a few times. The J gene is TRBJ2-5, the V gene TRBV4-1; a weak D match, TRBD2 (5 bases). The CDR3 contains 13 residues. Germline V gene sequence: CDR1 MGHRA, CDR2 YSYEKL. V lost 1 base to trimming and J lost 5 bases, with 8 bases between them. DNA of the CDR3: TGCGCCAGCAGCCAAGGCCAGCGGGAGACCCAGTACTTC. This sequence encodes CASSQGQRETQYF.

The chain is built from TRBV11-1 and TRBJ2-3, with TRBD2 identical over 12 bases. V lost 0 bases, J lost 5 bases, and 6 bases stayed unmatched. This CDR3 is built from 17 residues. The germline V gene has CDR1 SGHAT and CDR2 FQDESV (reference sequence). CDR3 sequence: CASSLARPGLAGDTQYF. The CDR3 DNA reads as TGTGCCAGCAGCTTAGCGCGACCGGGACTAGCGGGAGATACGCAGTATTTT.

This clone has more than one count but fewer than ten. The V call is TRBV29-1, the J call TRBJ1-3; 7 bases line up with TRBD1. Germline-derived CDR1 and CDR2 are SQVTM and ANQGSEA. The CDR3 totals 13 residues. V was clipped by 8 bases and J by 4 bases; unmatched bases: 8. The CDR3 coding sequence is TGCAGCTACCAACAGGGGAGGGGAAACACCATATATTTT. Translated, it gives CSYQQGRGNTIYF.

V is TRBV30 and J is TRBJ1-2, with D possibly TRBD1 on 5 matching bases. This CDR3 comprises 14 residues. Between the trimmed V and J ends, which lost 1 base and 8 bases, there was a span of 17 bases. Germline-derived CDR1 and CDR2 are GTSNPN and SVGIG (reference sequence). CDR3 bases: TGTGCCTGGAGTGCAGACCGACAGTCGAGAGGCTACACCTTC. As protein: CAWSADRQSRGYTF.

The V call is TRBV9, the J call TRBJ1-2; no reliable D call. CDR3 length: 16 residues. V was trimmed by 3 bases and J by 2 bases, leaving 17 bases between them. Germline CDR1 SGDLS, CDR2 YYNGEE. The CDR3 nucleotides read TGTGCCAGCAGCGCTCGGTTCCTCCGGGTCAACTATGGCTACACCTTC. Translation: CASSARFLRVNYGYTF.

The genes are TRBV29-1 and TRBJ1-6, with TRBD1 matching over 9 bases. The V and J ends lost 4 bases and 8 bases, in that order; junction bases with no gene match: 3. Germline lookup yields CDR1 SQVTM and CDR2 ANQGSEA. This CDR3 is 13 amino acids long. In DNA form, the CDR3 reads TGCAGCGTTGGACGGGACAGGGATTCACCCCTCCACTTT. Protein product: CSVGRDRDSPLHF. Looking up the rest from reference TRBV29-1 and TRBJ1-6 gives the full variable domain: SAVISQKPSRDICQRGTSLTIQCQVDSQVTMMFWYRQQPGQSLTLIATANQGSEATYESGFVIDKFPISRPNLTFSTLTVSNMSPEDSSIYLCSVGRDRDSPLHFGNGTRLTVT.

The V gene is TRBV30, the J gene TRBJ2-7; 10 nucleotides line up with TRBD2. V dropped 2 bases and J dropped 4; count of bases not matched to a gene: 8. The CDR3 is made up of 15 amino acids. The V gene's germline CDR1 is GTSNPN and CDR2 SVGIG (reference sequence). Here the CDR3 reads CAWSFSGGLRYEQYF. The CDR3 coding sequence is TGTGCCTGGAGTTTTAGCGGGGGGCTCAGATACGAGCAGTACTTC.

The chain is built from TRBV30 and TRBJ1-1; TRBD1 agrees at 7 bases. The trim removed 1 base at V and 8 bases at J, leaving 7 bases unmatched. This CDR3 comprises 13 residues. Germline V gene sequence: CDR1 GTSNPN, CDR2 SVGIG (reference sequence). CDR3 bases: TGTGCCTGGAGTGCCCTCCCGGGACAGGAAGCTTTCTTT. As protein: CAWSALPGQEAFF.

V and J are TRBV5-6 and TRBJ2-5; 9 bases fit TRBD1. V was pared by 4 bases and J by 5 bases, with 9 bases of the junction left unmatched. Germline V lookup: CDR1 SGHDT, CDR2 YYEEEE. The CDR3 runs to 15 residues. The CDR3 DNA reads TGTGCCAGCAGCCATATACAGGGGGCAGAGGAGACCCAGTACTTC. Amino acids: CASSHIQGAEETQYF.

The V and J genes are TRBV4-2 and TRBJ2-7; TRBD2 agrees at 13 bases. Per germline, CDR1 LGHNA and CDR2 YNFKEQ. V dropped 5 bases and J dropped 0; count of bases not matched to a gene: 7. This CDR3 is 17 amino acids long. The CDR3 DNA reads TGTGCCAGCAGCTCAGAGACTAGCGGGGGGTACTCCTACGAGCAGTACTTC. Translation: CASSSETSGGYSYEQYF.

V is TRBV15 and J is TRBJ1-4; unclear D gene. V was cut by 3 bases and J by 5 bases, with 13 bases left in between. The CDR3 is 15 residues long. Germline V gene sequence: CDR1 LNHNV, CDR2 YYDKDF (reference sequence). CDR3 region: CATSRSNRENEKLFF. Written as DNA, the CDR3 is TGTGCCACCAGCAGGAGCAACAGAGAGAATGAAAAACTGTTTTTT.

The chain links TRBV30 to TRBJ2-3; D is unresolved. V gave up 3 bases and J gave up 3 bases, with 10 bases separating them. The germline V gene has CDR1 GTSNPN and CDR2 SVGIG (reference sequence). The CDR3 contains 13 residues. The CDR3 DNA reads TGTGCCTGGAGAGAGAGGTTTACAGATACGCAGTATTTT. Encoded protein: CAWRERFTDTQYF.

This clone was observed a handful of times. The chain employs TRBV4-2 and TRBJ2-3; 10 bases are shared with TRBD2. The V gene's germline CDR1 is LGHNA and CDR2 YNFKEQ. The length of the CDR3 is 21 residues. V gave up 2 bases and J gave up 0 bases; unmatched junction bases: 17. CDR3 region: CASSQPVEVAGGPPSTDTQYF. The CDR3 DNA reads TGTGCCAGCAGCCAACCCGTGGAGGTAGCGGGGGGCCCACCTAGCACAGATACGCAGTATTTT.

The CDR3: CASSLHRGGETQYF. In nucleotides, the CDR3 is TGTGCCAGCAGCCTACACAGGGGAGGTGAGACCCAGTACTTC. This rearrangement joins TRBV9 to TRBJ2-5; TRBD1 is a possible D gene (7 bases). CDR1 and CDR2 from the germline V gene are SGDLS and YYNGEE. The CDR3 is 14 amino acids. V was shortened by 4 bases and J by 5 bases, with 15 bases between the two germline ends. The full variable domain, in which reference TRBV9 and TRBJ2-5 provide the parts outside the CDR3, is DSGVTQTPKHLITATGQRVTLRCSPRSGDLSVYWYQQSLDQGLQFLIQYYNGEERAKGNILERFSAQQFPDLHSELNLSSLELGDSALYFCASSLHRGGETQYFGPGTRLLVL.

The chain employs TRBV27 and TRBJ2-2; no clear D gene. Per germline, CDR1 MNHEY and CDR2 SMNVEV (reference sequence). This CDR3 has 13 amino acids. V was pared by 5 bases and J by 7 bases, with 11 bases between. CDR3: CASSPRPHGELFF. Written as DNA, the CDR3 is TGTGCCAGCAGTCCCCGACCTCACGGGGAGCTGTTTTTT.

This clone was detected only a few times. This chain uses TRBV6-5 with TRBJ2-5, with unresolved D. The CDR3 contains 11 residues. Germline-derived CDR1 and CDR2 are MNHEY and SVGAGI. Trimming left V 0 bases short and J 7 bases short, with 3 bases between. The CDR3 DNA sequence: TGTGCCAGCAGTTACTCAGCGACCCAGTACTTC. It translates to CASSYSATQYF.

This chain connects TRBV5-1 to TRBJ2-1; D is unresolved. Germline lookup yields CDR1 SGHRS and CDR2 YFSETQ. Between the trimmed V and J ends, which lost 0 bases and 3 bases, there was a span of 10 bases. The CDR3 is 15 residues long. The CDR3 loop is CASSLDPSLYNEQFF. DNA for the CDR3: TGCGCCAGCAGCTTGGACCCCTCTCTCTACAATGAGCAGTTCTTC. Variable domain in full (rest from reference TRBV5-1 and TRBJ2-1): KAGVTQTPRYLIKTRGQQVTLSCSPISGHRSVSWYQQTPGQGLQFLFEYFSETQRNKGNFPGRFSGRQFSNSRSEMNVSTLELGDSALYLCASSLDPSLYNEQFFGPGTRLTVL.

The rearrangement joins TRBV5-4 to TRBJ2-5, with a weak D call TRBD2 (7 bases). The V and J ends lost 4 bases and 2 bases respectively, with 18 bases between them. The CDR3 is made up of 16 amino acids. Germline V gene lookup returns CDR1 SGHNT and CDR2 YYREEE (reference sequence). In DNA, the CDR3 is TGTGCCAGCAGCCGGGGGGCTAGCGAGGGTCAAGAGACCCAGTACTTC. This encodes CASSRGASEGQETQYF.

This clone was found a few times. The V gene is TRBV29-1, the J gene TRBJ2-3; 12 bases match TRBD2. The germline gives CDR1 SQVTM, CDR2 ANQGSEA. V trimming: 5 bases; J trimming: 4 bases; junction bases outside the gene matches: 4. This CDR3 is built from 14 residues. The chain's CDR3 is CSVITSGGSDTQYF. Here the CDR3 DNA reads TGCAGCGTTATTACTAGCGGGGGGTCAGATACGCAGTATTTT.

This rearrangement joins TRBV2 to TRBJ2-7; D might be TRBD1 (5 bases). The germline V gene has CDR1 SNHLY and CDR2 FYNNEI. The CDR3 runs to 12 residues. V was pared by 4 bases and J by 2 bases, with 6 bases between. This CDR3 reads CASSGQPYEQYF. The CDR3 region has the DNA TGTGCCAGCAGTGGACAGCCCTACGAGCAGTACTTC.

This clone turned up a few times. The chain couples TRBV15 to TRBJ2-1; D is possibly TRBD2 (7 bases). There are 15 residues in the CDR3. The V end was cut by 3 bases, the J end by 8 bases, with 17 bases between. Germline CDR1 reads LNHNV; CDR2 reads YYDKDF (reference sequence). The CDR3 bases are TGTGCCACCAGCAGGGAGGGGGGGAGGACCGATGAGCAGTTCTTC. Encoded protein: CATSREGGRTDEQFF.

V and J are TRBV29-1 and TRBJ2-1; D may be TRBD1 (6 bases). The CDR3 is made up of 14 amino acids. The V gene lost 7 bases and the J gene lost 0 bases, with 13 bases spanning the gap. Germline lookup yields CDR1 SQVTM and CDR2 ANQGSEA. CDR3 coding DNA: TGCAGCGCCGACAGGTTAAGCTCCTACAATGAGCAGTTCTTC. Translated: CSADRLSSYNEQFF.

J is TRBJ2-1 and V is TRBV28, with a tentative D call TRBD2 (5 bases). Trimming took 7 bases from V and 4 from J, leaving 14 bases between them. The germline V gene has CDR1 MDHEN and CDR2 SYDVKM. CDR3 length equals 14 residues. CDR3 residues: CASKSGIPYNEQFF. The CDR3, as DNA: TGTGCCAGCAAATCCGGGATTCCTTACAATGAGCAGTTCTTC.

The rearrangement joins TRBV29-1 to TRBJ1-1; D might be TRBD1 (6 bases). Germline CDR1 reads SQVTM; CDR2 reads ANQGSEA. V lost 8 bases and J 0 bases, leaving 19 bases between the germline ends. The CDR3 has 15 amino acids. The CDR3 here is CSTVGGGLMNTEAFF. Here the CDR3 DNA reads TGCAGCACTGTTGGTGGGGGGCTCATGAACACTGAAGCTTTCTTT.

This clone was counted a few times. The rearrangement joins TRBV4-2 to TRBJ2-1; D is perhaps TRBD2 (6 bases). CDR1 is LGHNA and CDR2 is YNFKEQ in the germline V gene. V was shortened by 11 bases and J by 5 bases, with 22 bases between the two germline ends. The CDR3 is made up of 15 amino acids. This chain's CDR3 is CAGARDLVVHNEQFF. The DNA of the CDR3 is TGTGCCGGAGCGCGGGACCTAGTGGTTCACAATGAGCAGTTCTTC.

This chain joins TRBV5-4 and TRBJ2-7, with D tentatively TRBD1 or TRBD2 (6 bases each). CDR3 length: 16 amino acids. Germline CDR1 SGHNT, CDR2 YYREEE (reference sequence). V shed 4 bases and J shed 0 bases, with 17 bases lying between them. Here the CDR3 reads CASSLVSGGGSYEQYF. CDR3 DNA sequence: TGTGCCAGCAGCCTGGTTTCTGGAGGGGGCTCCTACGAGCAGTACTTC.

This clone was found a few times. This chain links TRBV2 with TRBJ1-4; the D gene is possibly TRBD1 (5 bases). V shed 7 bases and J shed 10 bases, with 13 bases lying between them. Looked up from germline, CDR1 is SNHLY and CDR2 is FYNNEI. This CDR3 contains 12 residues. The CDR3 sequence is CASTRVGGKLFF. In DNA, the CDR3 is TGTGCCAGCACGCGGGTTGGGGGAAAACTGTTTTTT.